The rows below give T cell receptor beta chains drawn from one sample of a study of PD-1 blockade in classical Hodgkin lymphoma. The repertoire was sequenced with immunoSEQ multiplex PCR; TCRdb's copy has only in-frame clones and lacks some. This table has tens of thousands of clones, approximately 91% appearing once. Sequences were derived from peripheral blood mononuclear cells (PBMCs), sampled at baseline. These receptors were obtained from a human donor with classical Hodgkin lymphoma. CDR3s include the opening cysteine and the closing phenylalanine or tryptophan. The D gene is left open where the match is weak. Clone size is stated in some rows and not others, as once, few, many or a class when expanded.

D	V	size	J	CDR3	DNA
.	TRBV6-1	.	TRBJ2-3	CASTLKGSTDTQYF	TGTGCCAGCACCTTGAAGGGGTCCACAGATACGCAGTATTTT
TRBD1	TRBV4-3	.	TRBJ1-1	CASSRDRVGPEAFF	TGCGCCAGCAGCCGGGACAGGGTAGGTCCTGAAGCTTTCTTT
TRBD2	TRBV19	.	TRBJ2-7	CASSMGGDWNSAEQYF	TGTGCCAGTAGTATGGGGGGGGATTGGAATTCGGCCGAGCAGTACTTC
TRBD1	TRBV13	.	TRBJ1-2	CASSKGDREGLITF	TGTGCCAGCAGCAAAGGAGACAGGGAGGGTTTGATCACCTTC
TRBD1	TRBV19	once	TRBJ1-4	CASSSGQGFLATNEKLFF	TGTGCCAGTAGTTCGGGACAGGGGTTTCTCGCAACTAATGAAAAACTGTTTTTT
.	TRBV19	.	TRBJ1-1	CASSPGGKGGPEAFF	TGTGCCAGTAGTCCTGGGGGGAAGGGAGGCCCTGAAGCTTTCTTT
.	TRBV6-5	.	TRBJ2-5	CASSYSGGLETQYF	TGTGCCAGCAGTTACTCGGGGGGCTTGGAGACCCAGTACTTC
.	TRBV6-5	.	TRBJ2-3	CASSPRRSYTDTQYF	TGTGCCAGCAGTCCCCGACGGTCGTACACAGATACGCAGTATTTT
.	TRBV20-1	.	TRBJ2-1	CSRQMGEQFF	TGCAGTCGACAAATGGGTGAGCAGTTCTTC
TRBD2	TRBV19	once	TRBJ2-7	CASSDLAGAYEQYF	TGTGCCAGTAGTGACCTAGCGGGAGCCTACGAGCAGTACTTC
.	TRBV9	.	TRBJ1-1	CASSVVAGRTEAFF	TGTGCCAGCAGCGTAGTGGCAGGGAGAACTGAAGCTTTCTTT
TRBD1	TRBV10-2	.	TRBJ2-7	CASSESSGQGYEQYF	TGCGCCAGCAGTGAGTCGTCCGGACAGGGGTACGAGCAGTACTTC
.	TRBV11-2	.	TRBJ1-1	CASHFRGGPNTEAFF	TGTGCCAGCCATTTCAGGGGCGGCCCGAACACTGAAGCTTTCTTT
.	TRBV6-5	.	TRBJ2-1	CASSSAVGLPRLF	TGTGCCAGCAGTTCCGCGGTGGGTCTTCCTAGGCTCTTC
TRBD1	TRBV28	.	TRBJ1-3	CASSSSGTGGNTIYF	TGTGCCAGCAGTTCATCCGGGACAGGGGGAAACACCATATATTTT
TRBD2	TRBV4-1	.	TRBJ2-1	CASSLVAGGNNEQFF	TGCGCCAGCAGCTTAGTAGCGGGAGGGAACAATGAGCAGTTCTTC
.	TRBV5-1	few	TRBJ2-7	CASSLGRDKSYEQYF	TGCGCCAGCAGCTTGGGGAGGGATAAGTCCTACGAGCAGTACTTC